This TCR beta chain originates from a study of blood T cell repertoires in COVID-19. Overall study context: In each case, the material was cDNA or gDNA derived from T cells, B-cell-depleted T cells, or PBMCs.

The CDR3 covers 14 residues. The J segment lost 7 bases and the V segment lost 1 base, leaving 5 bases of the junction unmatched. The V gene's germline CDR1 is LGHDT and CDR2 YNNKEL (reference sequence). As processed by the authors: By means of reference gene primer amplification, nucleated cell counts were estimated. Using immunoSEQ multiplex PCR, the repertoire was profiled, and TCRdb retains in-frame clones only, with some absent. The V and J calls and clone size come from that table; D and trimming were worked out from the DNA. The repertoire consists of approximately 230,000 clones, with 88% occurring once and the leading ten covering around 2%.

The V gene is TRBV3-1 (or the pseudogene TRBV3-2), the J gene TRBJ1-2, with 8 bases aligning to TRBD1. The specimen sequenced was peripheral blood. This sequence was found in a woman aged 40 to 55 who had recovered from COVID-19. The CDR3 DNA reads as TGTGCCAGCAGCCAAGGAGGACAGGGCTCTGGCTACACCTTC. It codes for CASSQGGQGSGYTF.